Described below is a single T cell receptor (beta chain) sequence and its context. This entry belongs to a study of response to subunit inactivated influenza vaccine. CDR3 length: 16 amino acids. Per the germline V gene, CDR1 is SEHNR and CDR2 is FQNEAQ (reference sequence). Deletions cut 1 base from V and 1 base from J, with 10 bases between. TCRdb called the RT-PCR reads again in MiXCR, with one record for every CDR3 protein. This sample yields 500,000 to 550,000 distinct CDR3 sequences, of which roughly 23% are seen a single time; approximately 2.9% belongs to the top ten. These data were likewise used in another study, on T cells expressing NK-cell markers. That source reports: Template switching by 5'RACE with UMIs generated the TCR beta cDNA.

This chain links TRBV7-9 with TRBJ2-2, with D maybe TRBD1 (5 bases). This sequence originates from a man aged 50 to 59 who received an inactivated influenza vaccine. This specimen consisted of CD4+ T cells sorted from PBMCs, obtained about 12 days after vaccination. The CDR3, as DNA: TGTGCCAGCAGCTTAGGTTGGCAGGGGAACACCGGGGAGCTGTTTTTT. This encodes CASSLGWQGNTGELFF.